These 4 T cell receptor beta chains originate from one sample sequenced in a study of cytomegalovirus exposure and HLA in healthy donors. In the PCR, 60 Vbeta and 13 Jbeta primers were used. Method: immunoSEQ multiplex PCR; TCRdb's copy keeps in-frame clones and lacks some. The sample has around 170,000 clones; roughly 84% are singletons. Sequenced sample: PBMCs. Source of these receptors: a woman aged 45 to 65 in good health and CMV-seropositive.

The rearrangement uses TRBV2 and TRBJ1-4; D gene ambiguous. This CDR3 contains 12 residues. CDR1 SNHLY and CDR2 FYNNEI come from the germline V gene. The V and J ends lost 8 bases and 3 bases respectively, with 7 bases between them. The CDR3 coding sequence is TGTGCCAGCGCGGGATCTAATGAAAAACTGTTTTTT. It yields the protein CASAGSNEKLFF.

The chain employs TRBV2 and TRBJ2-7, with 11 bases that match TRBD2. Germline V gene sequence: CDR1 SNHLY, CDR2 FYNNEI. J was trimmed by 4 bases and V by 7 bases; bases with no gene match: 9. The CDR3 is 15 amino acids. CDR3 DNA: TGTGCCAGCAAGATCCCGGGACTAGCGGCTTACGAGCAGTACTTC. Amino acid sequence: CASKIPGLAAYEQYF.

The V call is TRBV21-1, the J call TRBJ2-7; TRBD2, as called in the table, went unchecked against the DNA. TRBV21-1 is a pseudogene. The CDR3 has 15 residues. The CDR3 bases are TGTGCCAGCAGCAAAGCACGAACTCTTTTTAGCGAGCAGTACTTC. The encoded protein is CASSKARTLFSEQYF.

This rearrangement joins TRBV10-3 to TRBJ1-6; 7 bases align to TRBD1. The V and J ends lost 6 bases and 5 bases, in that order; junction bases with no gene match: 4. CDR3 length: 14 residues. Germline CDR1 and CDR2: ENHRY and SYGVKD. The CDR3 region is CAIRPGTDNSPLHF. CDR3 coding DNA: TGTGCCATCAGGCCCGGGACAGATAATTCACCCCTCCACTTT.